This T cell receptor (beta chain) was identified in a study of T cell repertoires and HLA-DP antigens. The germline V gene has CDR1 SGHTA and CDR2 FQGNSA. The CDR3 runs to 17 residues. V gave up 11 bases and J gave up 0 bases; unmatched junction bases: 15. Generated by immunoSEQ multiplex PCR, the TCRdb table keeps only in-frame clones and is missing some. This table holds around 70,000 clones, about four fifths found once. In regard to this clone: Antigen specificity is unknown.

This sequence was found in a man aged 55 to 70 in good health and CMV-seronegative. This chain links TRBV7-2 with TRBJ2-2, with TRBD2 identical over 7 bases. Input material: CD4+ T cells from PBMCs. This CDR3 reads CAARTSAGPSNTGELFF. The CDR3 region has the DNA TGTGCCGCCCGTACCTCAGCGGGGCCATCGAACACCGGGGAGCTGTTTTTT. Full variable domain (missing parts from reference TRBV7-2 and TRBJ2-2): GAGVSQSPSNKVTEKGKDVELRCDPISGHTALYWYRQSLGQGLEFLIYFQGNSAPDKSGLPSDRFSAERTGGSVSTLTIQRTQQEDSAVYLCAARTSAGPSNTGELFFGEGSRLTVL.